This T cell receptor (beta chain) originates from a study of blood T cells in healthy people across ages. Whole-study results and caveats: Naive and antigen-experienced cells could not be conclusively compared, given unsorted PBMCs.

V lost 1 base to trimming and J lost 5 bases, with 22 bases between them. From germline, CDR1 is SGHAT and CDR2 FQDESV (reference sequence). This CDR3 has 18 residues. Alongside a J-beta primer mix, a sample-barcoded 5' primer served in a second PCR lasting 7 to 11 cycles. Each CDR3 protein gets one entry after TCRdb re-called the 5' RACE reads with MiXCR. The sample carries hundreds of thousands of distinct CDR3 sequences, approximately 30% recorded once. Concerning this clonotype itself: Its matching antigen is unknown.

The receptor was isolated from a woman over 75 in good health. The sequenced material came from blood. This chain links TRBV11-1 with TRBJ2-3, with a weak D call TRBD2 (6 bases). The CDR3 loop reads CASSLVPARGPGVDTQYF. DNA for the CDR3: TGTGCCAGCAGCTTAGTGCCGGCGCGGGGACCTGGTGTAGATACGCAGTATTTT.